Sequencing of this TCR beta chain was carried out in a study of CD8 T cells in ankylosing spondylitis. TCRdb re-analysed the 5' RACE reads in MiXCR, keeping a single row per CDR3 protein. The sample shows 290,000 or so distinct CDR3 sequences, under 25% of them seen only once. CDR1 and CDR2 from the germline V gene are MNHEY and SVGAGI. V was clipped by 6 bases and J by 2 bases, with 11 bases between them. The CDR3 is 13 amino acids. The chain uses TRBV6-5 and TRBJ2-7; D remains ambiguous. This TCR was sampled from a female donor with ankylosing spondylitis or in good health (not recorded which). The sequencing input was blood, either unsorted or a sorted T cell fraction (not recorded which). The CDR3, as DNA: TGTGCCAGCAGCTACAGCGTCCCCTACGAGCAGTACTTC. Amino acids: CASSYSVPYEQYF.